These 15 T cell receptor beta chains were all obtained from the same sample, sequenced in a study of early T cells in non-severe SARS-CoV-2 infection. TCRdb reanalysed the 5' RACE reads using MiXCR and keeps one entry per CDR3 protein. The table has some 30,000 distinct CDR3 sequences, roughly 7.2% seen once. Sequencing was performed on whole blood. Receptors originate from an adult who was a healthcare worker with PCR-confirmed SARS-CoV-2 infection or an uninfected control (not recorded which).

This clonotype was picked up many times. V and J are TRBV7-9 and TRBJ1-2; 8 nucleotides line up with TRBD1. Germline CDR1 reads SEHNR; CDR2 reads FQNEAQ (reference sequence). The CDR3 has 14 residues. The V segment lost 5 bases and the J segment 6 bases; nucleotides outside the gene matches: 8. CDR3 DNA: TGTGCCAGCAGCCGGAACGACAGGGGTAATGGCTACACCTTC. This codes for CASSRNDRGNGYTF.

The table lists this clonotype with many counts. The V and J genes are TRBV28 and TRBJ2-7; D perhaps matches TRBD2 (6 bases). The CDR3 sequence is 15 residues long. Germline lookup yields CDR1 MDHEN and CDR2 SYDVKM. V gave up 2 bases and J gave up 1 base, with 12 bases separating them. CDR3: CASSLLGSPSYEQYF. CDR3 sequence (DNA): TGTGCCAGCAGTTTACTCGGGAGTCCATCCTACGAGCAGTACTTC. Together with reference TRBV28 and TRBJ2-7, the CDR3 gives the full variable domain: DVKVTQSSRYLVKRTGEKVFLECVQDMDHENMFWYRQDPGLGLRLIYFSYDVKMKEKGDIPEGYSVSREKKERFSLILESASTNQTSMYLCASSLLGSPSYEQYFGPGTRLTVT.

Ten or more counts support this clonotype. This chain uses TRBV7-9 with TRBJ2-7; D possibly corresponds to TRBD1 (5 bases). The germline gives CDR1 SEHNR, CDR2 FQNEAQ (reference sequence). The V end lost 4 bases, the J end lost 7 bases, and 8 bases lay between the germline ends. This CDR3 is 11 amino acids long. CDR3 region: CASSSPGEQYF. DNA of the CDR3: TGTGCCAGCAGCTCACCAGGGGAGCAGTACTTC. Together with reference TRBV7-9 and TRBJ2-7, the CDR3 gives the full variable domain: DTGVSQNPRHKITKRGQNVTFRCDPISEHNRLYWYRQTLGQGPEFLTYFQNEAQLEKSRLLSDRFSAERPKGSFSTLEIQRTEQGDSAMYLCASSSPGEQYFGPGTRLTVT.

This clonotype was seen repeatedly, ten times or more. The chain links TRBV11-2 to TRBJ1-2; no reliable D call. CDR1 is SGHAT and CDR2 is FQNNGV in the germline V gene. V shed 2 bases and J shed 0 bases, with 10 bases lying between them. There are 15 residues in the CDR3. The CDR3 region has the DNA TGTGCCAGCAGCTTATCGTCGGCAACTAACTATGGCTACACCTTC. This translates into CASSLSSATNYGYTF.

In its sample, this clonotype was seen many times. The CDR3 region is CASSPETGGGYTF. In nucleotides, the CDR3 is TGCGCCAGCAGCCCCGAAACAGGGGGCGGCTACACCTTC. The V gene is TRBV4-3, the J gene TRBJ1-2, with 9 bases identical to TRBD1. V lost 4 bases to trimming and J lost 8 bases; unmatched junction nucleotides: 5. CDR1 LGHNA and CDR2 YSLEER come from the germline V gene. The CDR3 runs 13 residues.

This clonotype was counted ten times or more. The chain recombines TRBV24-1 with TRBJ2-3; D gene unclear. CDR1 is KGHDR and CDR2 is SFDVKD in the germline V gene. The CDR3 is 13 residues long. V lost 8 bases and J lost 0, with 8 bases in between. CDR3 protein: CATKDSSTDTQYF. The CDR3 bases are TGTGCCACCAAAGACTCTAGCACAGATACGCAGTATTTT.

This clonotype was counted many times. This chain uses TRBV27 with TRBJ2-1; D possibly uses TRBD1 or TRBD2 (5 bases each). Between the trimmed V and J ends, which lost 5 bases and 6 bases, there was a span of 26 bases. In germline, CDR1 is MNHEY, CDR2 SMNVEV (reference sequence). This CDR3 is built from 18 residues. CDR3 protein: CASSPILRDEAPPNEQFF. The CDR3 DNA sequence: TGTGCCAGCAGTCCCATCCTTCGGGACGAAGCCCCGCCCAATGAGCAGTTCTTC.

This clonotype has a count of ten or more. The chain combines TRBV4-3 with TRBJ2-7; 8 nucleotides align to TRBD2. This CDR3 is built from 14 residues. Germline V CDR1 and CDR2: LGHNA, YSLEER. J lost 6 bases, V lost 2 bases, and 6 bases had no gene match. CDR3 DNA sequence: TGCGCCAGCAGCCAATCCGGGACTAGTCGCGAGCAGTACTTC. Amino acid sequence: CASSQSGTSREQYF.

At least ten counts were recorded for this clonotype. V and J are TRBV19 and TRBJ2-1, with D perhaps matching TRBD2 (6 bases). Trimming left V 3 bases short and J 3 bases short, with 15 bases between. This CDR3 has 16 amino acids. Germline CDR1 reads LNHDA; CDR2 reads SQIVND (reference sequence). CDR3 DNA sequence: TGTGCCAGTAGTATTTGGGGGGAGGCCCTCTACAATGAGCAGTTCTTC. Amino acid sequence: CASSIWGEALYNEQFF.

This clonotype was seen more than once but under ten times. The chain couples TRBV4-1 to TRBJ2-1; D assignment may be TRBD1 or TRBD2 (6 bases each). The CDR3 runs to 14 residues. The germline gives CDR1 MGHRA, CDR2 YSYEKL. The germline V and J ends were trimmed by 1 base and 8 bases, with 12 bases remaining between them. The DNA of the CDR3 is TGCGCCAGCAGCCAAGTAGGAGGGGGAGATGAGCAGTTCTTC. The encoded protein is CASSQVGGGDEQFF.

Many counts were recorded for this clonotype. The rearrangement joins TRBV20-1 to TRBJ2-3; the D is unclear. The V gene lost 3 bases and the J gene lost 0 bases, with 10 bases spanning the gap. This CDR3 region has 14 residues. CDR1 and CDR2 from the germline V gene are DFQATT and SNEGSKA (reference sequence). DNA for the CDR3: TGCAGTGCTAGTGGGCGTACTAGCACAGATACGCAGTATTTT. Residues: CSASGRTSTDTQYF.

This clonotype occurred many times. The rearrangement links TRBV7-2 to TRBJ2-7, with D hard to call. Deletions cut 1 base from V and 5 bases from J, with 12 bases between. The germline CDR1 and CDR2 sequences are SGHTA and FQGNSA. This CDR3 comprises 14 residues. The CDR3 reads CASSLDVEVDEQYF. DNA of the CDR3: TGTGCCAGCAGCTTAGACGTTGAGGTGGACGAGCAGTACTTC. The entire variable domain, with the rest obtained from reference TRBV7-2 and TRBJ2-7, is as follows: GAGVSQSPSNKVTEKGKDVELRCDPISGHTALYWYRQSLGQGLEFLIYFQGNSAPDKSGLPSDRFSAERTGGSVSTLTIQRTQQEDSAVYLCASSLDVEVDEQYFGPGTRLTVT.

Worth noting for this clonotype: A much larger clone lies a single base off, so this may be a read error. Here the CDR3 DNA reads TGTGCCAGCAGTGCGACAGGAACGGGTAATTCACCCTTCCACTTT. It yields the protein CASSATGTGNSPFHF. The V gene is TRBV25-1, the J gene TRBJ1-6; a weak D match, TRBD1 (6 bases). Germline V gene sequence: CDR1 MGHDK, CDR2 SYGVNS. The CDR3 loop spans 15 amino acids.

The rearrangement uses TRBV6-2 or TRBV6-3 and TRBJ2-5, with a tentative D call TRBD1 (6 bases). The length of the CDR3 is 15 residues. V lost 5 bases to trimming and J lost 2 bases, with 15 bases between them. Germline assignment: CDR1 MNHEY and CDR2 SVGEGT. This CDR3 is CASSPLTGQQETQYF. CDR3 coding DNA: TGTGCCAGCAGTCCCCTCACCGGACAGCAAGAGACCCAGTACTTC.

This clonotype was seen ten or more times. This chain uses TRBV11-2 with TRBJ2-7; 9 nucleotides match TRBD2. Germline V gene data show CDR1 as SGHAT and CDR2 as FQNNGV. Trimming cost V 10 bases and J 2 bases; bases outside gene matches: 12. The CDR3 runs to 15 residues. The DNA of the CDR3 is TGTGCCACCAGAACAGCGGGAGGAACGGCCTACGAGCAGTACTTC. Residues: CATRTAGGTAYEQYF.